The 2 T cell receptor beta chains in this list originate from one sample, sequenced in a study of blood T cell repertoires in COVID-19 (dated by TCRdb to between 2020 and 2021). The library was prepared using the immunoSEQ multiplex PCR assay. TCRdb mirrors the immuneACCESS table, restricted to in-frame sequences. Some clones are absent from its copies; in checked studies, under half trace to an unresolved V gene, and the reason for the others is unknown. This sample gives around 100,000 clones in total; roughly nine tenths of them show up just once. The ten most abundant clones make up 2.5% to 3.5% of the sample. The specimen was peripheral blood. The receptor source for this set is a man aged 45-60 years with COVID-19, enrolled during active disease.

This rearrangement joins TRBV5-4 to TRBJ2-1; 9 bases align to TRBD2. Germline assignment: CDR1 SGHNT and CDR2 YYREEE (reference sequence). The CDR3 spans 15 residues. Trimming removed 5 bases from V and 3 bases from J; junction bases left unmatched: 6. The CDR3 nucleotides read TGTGCCAGCAGGACCGGGACTAGCTTCTACAATGAGCAGTTCTTC. It encodes CASRTGTSFYNEQFF.

The chain uses TRBV27 and TRBJ2-2, with D possibly matching TRBD1 (6 bases). The germline V gene encodes CDR1 MNHEY and CDR2 SMNVEV (reference sequence). With 6 bases removed from V and 10 bases from J, the gap between germline ends came to 15 bases. The length of the CDR3 is 13 residues. CDR3 amino acids: CASRLPTGSELFF. CDR3 sequence (DNA): TGTGCCAGCAGACTCCCAACAGGGTCGGAGCTGTTTTTT.